The present entry profiles one T cell receptor (beta chain) with its context. Its antigen is as yet unknown. This record belongs to a study of cytomegalovirus exposure and HLA in healthy donors. Study-level information: Most genotyped donors, approximately 81% of more than 300, had Caucasian-associated genetic ancestry.

The CDR3 is 13 residues long. The V gene end was trimmed by 8 bases and the J gene end by 1 base; junction bases not matched to a gene: 2. Germline CDR1 is GTSNPN and CDR2 is SVGIG (reference sequence). The PCR had 60 Vbeta and 13 Jbeta primers. Only in-frame clones appear in the TCRdb table, and some are missing; sequencing was by immunoSEQ multiplex PCR. The profile shows 100,000 to 150,000 clones, around 76% of them singletons. Study-wide results and limits: Based on reports, TCR beta sequences accurately predicted HLA-A and HLA-B alleles for most subjects. TCR beta V- and J-gene trimming was later associated with a missense DCLRE1C variant. Later analysis identified some 16,000 TCR beta sequences associated with HLA alleles, using a false discovery rate threshold of 0.05.

The chain employs TRBV30 and TRBJ2-6; 7 nucleotides align to TRBD1. Sequencing input: PBMCs. The receptor was isolated from a woman in her 50s in good health and CMV-seronegative. CDR3 protein: CARQGSGANVLTF. The DNA for the CDR3 is TGTGCCAGACAGGGTTCTGGGGCCAACGTCCTGACTTTC.